The rows below give T cell receptor beta chains drawn from one sample of a study of shared clonotypes between healthy human individuals. Sequenced by immunoSEQ multiplex PCR; TCRdb stores in-frame clones only, minus some. The sample holds about 2 million clones; around 96% are singletons and the top ten take 1.2%. The specimen was naive CD8+ T cells sorted from blood. Receptor source: a man between 18 and 29 years old in good health. Each CDR3 is given without its conserved first and last residue. The order of the fields is V gene, J gene, CDR3 protein.

TRBV9	TRBJ2-1	ASSPLGTGDNEQF
TRBV11-3	TRBJ2-7	ASSLAGGESYEQY
TRBV13	TRBJ1-4	ASSWGPTNEKLF
TRBV4-3	TRBJ2-7	ASSQERGAEFDEQY
TRBV29-1	TRBJ2-3	SVDGLVGGKGPTDTQY
TRBV16	TRBJ2-7	ASSHSLGEQY
TRBV2	TRBJ2-1	ASSEYVSSYNEQF
TRBV29-1	TRBJ1-2	SVEAPGRGYGYT
TRBV4-1	TRBJ2-7	ASSQEETGGLYEQY
TRBV7-9	TRBJ2-7	ASSLGDRGSYEQY
TRBV5-8	TRBJ2-7	ASSSDSARSYEQY
TRBV27	TRBJ2-7	ASSPVGTVSPEQY
TRBV27	TRBJ1-1	ASSSEGLDTEAF
TRBV6-5	TRBJ1-2	ASSYSTTNYGYT
TRBV27	TRBJ2-7	ASSLEPAYEQY
TRBV30	TRBJ1-1	AWDRSFEAF
TRBV6-5	TRBJ1-2	ASSYSEGAGYGYT
TRBV5-1	TRBJ2-5	ASSLNRNRPYQETQY
TRBV28	TRBJ1-2	ASSFLGGYT
TRBV18	TRBJ2-7	ASSPPPGLYEQY
TRBV7-8	TRBJ2-7	ASSIGTGPSYEQY
TRBV7-9	TRBJ2-1	ASSHPLGNEQF
TRBV27	TRBJ2-1	ASSLSWLASYNEQF
TRBV5-4	TRBJ2-1	ASSFQGGNEQF
TRBV7-9	TRBJ2-7	ASSPTGDYEQY
TRBV4-3	TRBJ1-2	ASSQTGTGGGYT
TRBV7-9	TRBJ2-5	ASSTWTSGYQETQY
TRBV5-4	TRBJ2-7	ASSLEDRDPYEQY
TRBV5-6	TRBJ2-5	ASSAAGFQY
TRBV6-5	TRBJ1-5	ASSYLNSGQPQH
TRBV7-9	TRBJ2-1	ASTPYNEQF
TRBV9	TRBJ2-5	ASSVEGLGQETQY
TRBV19	TRBJ2-1	ASSLDPSSYNEQF
TRBV6-1	TRBJ2-7	ASSAHWEGGRLGAYEQY
TRBV7-3	TRBJ2-7	ASSLIGGAGDEQY
TRBV5-4	TRBJ1-2	ASSLGKNGYT
TRBV2	TRBJ2-7	ASQGGVEQY
TRBV30	TRBJ1-2	AWSPTTGAYGYT
TRBV28	TRBJ2-7	ASSLRYDYEQY
TRBV20-1	TRBJ1-2	SASESEGYT
TRBV27	TRBJ2-1	ASSPGVYNEQF
TRBV27	TRBJ1-2	ASTPGIGPGGYGYT
TRBV4-1	TRBJ1-2	ASSLADRGDSYGYT
TRBV10-2	TRBJ2-7	ASSESLLDQGYGQY
TRBV27	TRBJ2-4	ASSLSSGLAGVGSDIQY
TRBV10-2	TRBJ2-2	ASTPSGILTGELF
TRBV4-1	TRBJ1-5	ASSQEGGGNQPQH
TRBV7-2	TRBJ2-6	ASSLLYAGALSGANVLT
TRBV27	TRBJ2-1	ASSSRGPPNEQF
TRBV4-1	TRBJ1-1	ASSRRGDTEAF
TRBV4-1	TRBJ2-7	ASSRQTTGSEQY